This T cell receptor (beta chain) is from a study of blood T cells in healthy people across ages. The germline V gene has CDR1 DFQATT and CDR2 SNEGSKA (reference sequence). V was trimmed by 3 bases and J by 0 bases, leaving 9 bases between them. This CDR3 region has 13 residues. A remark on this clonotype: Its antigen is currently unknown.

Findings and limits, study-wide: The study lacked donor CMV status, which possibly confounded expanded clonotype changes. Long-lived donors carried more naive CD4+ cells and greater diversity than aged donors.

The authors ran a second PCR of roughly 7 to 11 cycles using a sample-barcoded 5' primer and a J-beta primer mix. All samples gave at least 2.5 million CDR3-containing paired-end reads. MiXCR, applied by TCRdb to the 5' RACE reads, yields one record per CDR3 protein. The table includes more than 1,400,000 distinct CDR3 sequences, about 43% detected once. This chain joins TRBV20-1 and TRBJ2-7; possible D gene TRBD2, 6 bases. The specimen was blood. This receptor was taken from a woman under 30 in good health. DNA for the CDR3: TGCAGTGCTAGGATCGGGAGCTCCTACGAGCAGTACGTC. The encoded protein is CSARIGSSYEQYV.